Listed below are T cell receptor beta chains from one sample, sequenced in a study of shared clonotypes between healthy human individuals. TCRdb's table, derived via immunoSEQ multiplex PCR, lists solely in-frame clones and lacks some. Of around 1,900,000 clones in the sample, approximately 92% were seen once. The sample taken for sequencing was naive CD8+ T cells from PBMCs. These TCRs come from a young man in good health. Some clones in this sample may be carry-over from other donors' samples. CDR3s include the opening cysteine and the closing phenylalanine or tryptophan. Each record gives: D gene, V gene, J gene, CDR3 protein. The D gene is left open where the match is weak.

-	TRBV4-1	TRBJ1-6	CASSPTRGNNSPLHF
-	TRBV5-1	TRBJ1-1	CASSSAHQGTEAFF
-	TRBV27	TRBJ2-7	CASSLRGTVSYEQYF
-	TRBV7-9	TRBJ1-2	CASSLGGLLYGYTF
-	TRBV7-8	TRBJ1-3	CASSKFTGNYENTIYF
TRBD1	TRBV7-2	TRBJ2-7	CASSLDPRDRGSFEQYF
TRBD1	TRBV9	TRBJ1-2	CASSTRTGRPYGYTF
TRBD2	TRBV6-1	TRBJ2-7	CASRETSGGLFEQYF
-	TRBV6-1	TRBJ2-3	CASSEALRAVDTQYF
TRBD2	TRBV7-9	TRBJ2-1	CASSLTIAGVSNEQFF
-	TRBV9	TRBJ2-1	CASSVGGSPSGPQFF
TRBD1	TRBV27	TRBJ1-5	CASSLSSRGQGPIAQHF
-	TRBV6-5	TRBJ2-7	CASSYGVMGEQYF
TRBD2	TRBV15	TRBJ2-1	CATSRGGSSYNEQFF
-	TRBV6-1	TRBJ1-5	CATRASSVSNQPQHF
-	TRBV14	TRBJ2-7	CASSTSLGYEQYF
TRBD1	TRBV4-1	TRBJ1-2	CASSQDAGGLSYYGYTF
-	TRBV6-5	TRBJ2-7	CASRLRRGVTNEQYF
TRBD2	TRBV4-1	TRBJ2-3	CASINGCLAGTTDTQYF
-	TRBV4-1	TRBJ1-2	CASSLTRSTYGYTF
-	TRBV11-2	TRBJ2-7	CASSFSGMAEQYF
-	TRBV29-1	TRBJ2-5	CSVDYTGLYQETQYF
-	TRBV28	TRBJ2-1	CASSFSGGTYNEQFF
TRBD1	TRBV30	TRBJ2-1	CAWLTGTGGWNEQFF
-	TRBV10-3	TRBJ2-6	CATLPGGTRVSGANVLTF
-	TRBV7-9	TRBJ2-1	CASSLVLRSEQFF
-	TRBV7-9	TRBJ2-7	CASSLAGTVYEQYF
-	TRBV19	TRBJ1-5	CASSMMGYTQPQHF
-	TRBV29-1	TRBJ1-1	CSVEYNSRAWDMNTEAFF
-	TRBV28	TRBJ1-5	CASSWTVSNQPQHF
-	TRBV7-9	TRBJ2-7	CASSNRDVREQYF
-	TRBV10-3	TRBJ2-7	CAISESSGSSYEQYF
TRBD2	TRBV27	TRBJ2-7	CASSAAGGEQYF
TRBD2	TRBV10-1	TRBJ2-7	CASSDPSGRPPYEQYF
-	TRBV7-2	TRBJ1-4	CASSLGVLEKLFF
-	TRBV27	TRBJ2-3	CASSYVGSTDTQYF
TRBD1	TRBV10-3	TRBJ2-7	CAISGRGDRGNEQYF
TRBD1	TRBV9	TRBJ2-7	CASSVGGLRTGFDEQYF
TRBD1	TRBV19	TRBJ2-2	CASSILGQGNTGELFF
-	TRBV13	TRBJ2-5	CASSFRGRQETQYF
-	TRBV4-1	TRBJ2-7	CASWDGAYEQYF
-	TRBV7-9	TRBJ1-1	CASSPRSGLISEAFF
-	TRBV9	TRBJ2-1	CASSVAHNEQFF
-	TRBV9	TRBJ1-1	CASSVGFAGNTEAFF
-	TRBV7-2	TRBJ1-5	CASSLVGRDNQPQHF
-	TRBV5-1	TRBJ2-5	CASREGGDPETQYF